These T cell receptor beta chains were read from a single sample in a study of T cell responses to AZD1222 COVID-19 vaccine. Using immunoSEQ multiplex PCR, the repertoire was profiled, and TCRdb retains in-frame clones only, with some absent. Here the sample spans roughly 50,000 clones, 70% to 90% being singletons. Sequencing used peripheral blood, obtained on day 0 of AZD1222 vaccination. Receptors originate from an adult in good health. Both conserved end residues are part of each CDR3. The D gene is left open where the match is weak.

d_call	v_call	j_call	cdr3_aa
NA	TRBV18	TRBJ2-1	CASSPPSLPSYNEQFF
TRBD1	TRBV23-1	TRBJ2-1	CASSRQTGDGYNEQFF
NA	TRBV4-3	TRBJ1-1	CASSQEEGWSTEAFF
NA	TRBV10-3	TRBJ1-1	CAIIGAGRTEAFF
NA	TRBV5-4	TRBJ2-1	CASSPGRDNEQFF
NA	TRBV4-2	TRBJ2-7	CASSQEEIGEQYF
TRBD1	TRBV7-9	TRBJ2-1	CASLGGTGGPYNEQFF
NA	TRBV24-1	TRBJ1-2	CATSVGEDYGYTF
NA	TRBV4-2	TRBJ2-5	CASSQGTGWETQYF
NA	TRBV3-1/TRBV3-2	TRBJ1-1	CASSRRDGTKAFF
NA	TRBV5-6	TRBJ1-3	CASSFRVGSGNTIYF
NA	TRBV5-8	TRBJ1-2	CASSFGGRGYTF
NA	TRBV6-2/TRBV6-3	TRBJ1-4	CASSYSHEDYNEKLFF
NA	TRBV21-1	TRBJ2-7	CASSPHTGAVYEQYF
NA	TRBV7-2	TRBJ2-3	CASSLKGHSSSTDTQYF
TRBD1	TRBV4-1	TRBJ2-2	CASSQVRGTGSGELFF
NA	TRBV6-5	TRBJ2-7	CASSSVTGYEQYF
NA	TRBV4-3	TRBJ2-7	CASSQVTLEEQYF
NA	TRBV13	TRBJ1-1	CASSLGTVNTEAFF
TRBD2	TRBV7-9	TRBJ2-3	CASSKSSGGGRTDTQYF
NA	TRBV6-5	TRBJ1-6	CASSWSKGSYNSPLHF
TRBD1	TRBV7-9	TRBJ1-6	CASSIRDRGPGSPLHF
NA	TRBV7-9	TRBJ2-1	CASSFLVRNEQFF
NA	TRBV4-1	TRBJ2-1	CASSPPGLPPEQFF
NA	TRBV20-1	TRBJ2-1	CSPQSGNEQFF
NA	TRBV5-6	TRBJ2-7	CASSSRDLSSYEQYF
NA	TRBV5-4	TRBJ2-7	CASSYESAEQYF
NA	TRBV2	TRBJ2-7	CASRYSEQYF
NA	TRBV21-1	TRBJ2-3	CASSKPRYTQYF
NA	TRBV15	TRBJ2-5	CATRMTGEETQYF
TRBD1	TRBV6-5	TRBJ1-1	CASSYEGARNTEAFF
NA	TRBV6-5	TRBJ1-1	CASSYSGSLNTEAFF
NA	TRBV4-3	TRBJ2-2	CASSQDRAGELFF
TRBD2	TRBV6-4	TRBJ2-1	CASSDGASGWNEQFF
NA	TRBV9	TRBJ2-1	CASSPTTGTTRGNEQFF
TRBD1	TRBV19	TRBJ2-3	CASSPGQPITDTQYF
TRBD1	TRBV28	TRBJ1-5	CASSFFDRGSNQPQHF
TRBD1	TRBV7-8	TRBJ1-1	CASSFGTDIEAFF
NA	TRBV29-1	TRBJ1-5	CSVSQGGGQPQHF
TRBD1	TRBV10-1	TRBJ2-1	CASSESAGTGRLKFF